The clone carrying this TCR beta chain was picked up a small number of times. TCRdb analysed the 5' RACE reads with MiXCR anew, one entry per CDR3 protein. In the table there are under 100,000 distinct CDR3 sequences, about an eighth of which are singletons. This sample was taken from a study of early T cells in non-severe SARS-CoV-2 infection. Germline V CDR1 and CDR2: SGDLS, YYNGEE. The CDR3 length is 14 residues. V lost 1 base to trimming and J lost 6 bases, with 8 bases between them. The sample was whole blood. The V gene is TRBV9, the J gene TRBJ1-6; unclear D gene. This TCR came from an adult who was a healthcare worker with PCR-confirmed SARS-CoV-2 infection or an uninfected control (not recorded which). In DNA, the CDR3 is TGTGCCAGCAGCGTATCTCAAATTAATTCACCCCTCCACTTT. This translates into CASSVSQINSPLHF.